A single sample gave rise to the 25 T cell receptor beta chains below, sequenced in a study of CD8+CD57+ T cells in acquired aplastic anemia (dated 2018 in TCRdb). Patients chosen for sequencing had shown expansion of CD8+CD57+ cells by flow cytometry. Reads for this sample came from an Illumina HiSeq 2000. Genomic DNA served as template for TCR beta VDJ combination and CDR3 sequence profiling. TCRdb reanalyzed the raw reads on its own, using fastp at Q25 for trimming and MiXCR for clone calling, and kept in-frame beta chains. Every entry covers one CDR3 protein and lists the most common genes and DNA from its rows. The table for this sample lists 250,000 to 350,000 distinct CDR3 sequences; around three fifths of them were counted only once. Roughly 1.2% of the sample is in the top ten clones. The sample comprised sorted CD4+, CD8+, or CD8+CD57+ T cells (not recorded which) from PBMCs. The origin of the receptors is a human donor with aplastic anemia.

The gene calls are TRBV20-1 and TRBJ2-7; 8 nucleotides match TRBD1. Germline CDR1 and CDR2: DFQATT and SNEGSKA (reference sequence). Trimming at V came to 5 bases and at J to 2 bases, leaving 5 bases not matched to a gene. This CDR3 has 13 residues. The CDR3 region has the DNA TGCAGTGCTCGGGGACAGGCGACCTACGAGCAGTACTTC. Protein sequence: CSARGQATYEQYF.

The genes are TRBV19 and TRBJ1-2; 7 bases fit TRBD1. Germline V gene lookup returns CDR1 LNHDA and CDR2 SQIVND (reference sequence). The CDR3 loop spans 15 amino acids. V was pared by 4 bases and J by 4 bases, with 9 bases of the junction left unmatched. The CDR3 DNA sequence: TGTGCCAGTAGTACGACACAGGGGTCCAGCTATGGCTACACCTTC. It codes for CASSTTQGSSYGYTF.

Concerning this clonotype: At one of its ends the junction is not consistent with the germline gene, which may arise from a read error. The CDR3 nucleotides are TGTGCCAGCAGCCACAATAAGCCCCAGCATTTT. This translates into CASSHNKPQHF. This chain connects TRBV6-6 to TRBJ1-5; D call uncertain. The germline V gene encodes CDR1 MNHNY and CDR2 SVGAGI (reference sequence). The CDR3 contains 11 residues.

The chain recombines TRBV19 with TRBJ1-1; TRBD1 might be the D (6 bases). The end of the DNA is better explained by TRBJ1-5, so the J call may be wrong. This CDR3 has 16 amino acids. Per the germline V gene, CDR1 is LNHDA and CDR2 is SQIVND (reference sequence). CDR3 in amino acids: CASDPWGALSNQPQHF. CDR3 bases: TGTGCCAGCGACCCCTGGGGGGCCCTGAGCAATCAGCCCCAGCATTTT.

The sample holds many counts of this clonotype. The rearrangement joins TRBV7-8 to TRBJ2-1; TRBD2 matches 9 bases. The germline V gene has CDR1 SGHVS and CDR2 FQNEAQ. The V segment lost 3 bases and the J segment 2 bases; nucleotides outside the gene matches: 8. The CDR3 sequence is 17 residues long. For the CDR3, the DNA is TGTGCCAGCAGCTTGTATTTTCGCGGGGGGGCCTACAATGAGCAGTTCTTC. Amino acids: CASSLYFRGGAYNEQFF.

The V gene is TRBV20-1, the J gene TRBJ2-3, with a possible D match to TRBD2 (6 bases). In germline, CDR1 is DFQATT, CDR2 SNEGSKA (reference sequence). This CDR3 spans 16 amino acids. Deletions cut 1 base from V and 3 bases from J, with 17 bases between. CDR3 DNA sequence: TGCAGTGCTAGAGGTTCCTTGGCGGGGAGGACAGATACGCAGTATTTT. Translation: CSARGSLAGRTDTQYF.

This clonotype was seen a handful of times. This rearrangement joins TRBV20-1 to TRBJ2-3; TRBD2 agrees at 13 bases. The CDR3 runs 15 residues. V lost 6 bases and J lost 6; bases outside the gene matches: 9. CDR1 DFQATT and CDR2 SNEGSKA come from the germline V gene (reference sequence). The chain's CDR3 is CSAPGLAGATDTQYF. CDR3 sequence (DNA): TGCAGTGCGCCTGGACTAGCGGGGGCCACGGATACGCAGTATTTT.

The CDR3 sequence is CASSFYRGTWGYGYTF. CDR3 coding DNA: TGTGCCAGCAGCTTCTACAGGGGGACCTGGGGCTATGGCTACACCTTC. V and J are TRBV7-9 and TRBJ1-2; 8 positions match TRBD1. The CDR3 runs 16 residues. CDR1 SEHNR and CDR2 FQNEAQ come from the germline V gene (reference sequence). With 3 bases clipped from V and 4 bases from J, the junction kept 10 bases outside the gene matches.

This clonotype was found many times. This sequence joins TRBV6-5 and TRBJ2-7; 15 bases match TRBD2. The CDR3 is 20 amino acids. Looked up from germline, CDR1 is MNHEY and CDR2 is SVGAGI. V gave up 6 bases and J gave up 2 bases; unmatched junction bases: 17. CDR3 protein: CASSRGLAGGPLHGAYEQYF. CDR3 DNA sequence: TGTGCCAGCAGCCGCGGACTAGCGGGGGGGCCGCTACACGGGGCCTACGAGCAGTACTTC.

The V gene is TRBV7-8, the J gene TRBJ1-1; the match to TRBD1 covers 7 bases. The J segment lost 0 bases and the V segment lost 6 bases, leaving 4 bases of the junction unmatched. The length of the CDR3 is 14 residues. The germline V gene has CDR1 SGHVS and CDR2 FQNEAQ. CDR3 sequence reads: CASRLGQMNTEAFF. The DNA of the CDR3 is TGTGCCAGCAGATTGGGACAGATGAACACTGAAGCTTTCTTT.

In regard to this clonotype: The CDR3 does not close with the conserved phenylalanine or tryptophan, likely indicating a read error. No DNA is shown, since the ends of the CDR3 on it are uncertain; the CDR3 is the one TCRdb lists. The V call is TRBV2, the J call TRBJ2-3; TRBD1, the table's D call, lacks a check against the DNA. Germline V gene data show CDR1 as SNHLY and CDR2 as FYNNEI. The CDR3 has 8 residues if both end residues are counted. The CDR3 loop is CASSRKTV.

V is TRBV7-6 and J is TRBJ2-7, with 8 bases aligning to TRBD2. The V segment lost 3 bases and the J segment 0 bases; nucleotides outside the gene matches: 1. From germline, CDR1 is SGHVS and CDR2 FNYEAQ. The CDR3 extends over 14 amino acids. The CDR3 region is CASSFGGDSYEQYF. In DNA, the CDR3 is TGTGCCAGCAGCTTCGGGGGGGACTCCTACGAGCAGTACTTC. The whole variable domain, filled in from reference TRBV7-6 and TRBJ2-7, reads GAGVSQSPRYKVTKRGQDVALRCDPISGHVSLYWYRQALGQGPEFLTYFNYEAQQDKSGLPNDRFSAERPEGSISTLTIQRTEQRDSAMYRCASSFGGDSYEQYFGPGTRLTVT.

The sample holds many counts of this clonotype. This sequence joins TRBV6-5 and TRBJ1-2; TRBD1 matches at 7 bases. With 8 bases clipped from V and 1 base from J, the junction kept 1 base outside the gene matches. The CDR3 spans 12 residues. The germline gives CDR1 MNHEY, CDR2 SVGAGI. The CDR3 here is CASYRGNYGYTF. CDR3 DNA: TGTGCCAGCTACAGGGGTAACTATGGCTACACCTTC.

This clonotype was seen ten or more times. The rearrangement joins TRBV11-2 to TRBJ2-3; TRBD2 might be the D (5 bases). The V gene lost 1 base and the J gene lost 5 bases, with 10 bases spanning the gap. The CDR3 sequence is 14 residues long. CDR1 and CDR2 (germline): SGHAT, FQNNGV. CDR3 sequence reads: CASSLAFGGDTQYF. In DNA form, the CDR3 reads TGTGCCAGCAGCTTAGCCTTCGGAGGAGATACGCAGTATTTT.

At least ten counts were recorded for this clonotype. V gene TRBV7-2 combines with J gene TRBJ2-2, with 12 bases aligning to TRBD2. Germline V lookup: CDR1 SGHTA, CDR2 FQGNSA. The CDR3 extends over 18 amino acids. V shed 1 base, J shed 4 bases, and the junction held 7 bases outside the gene matches. The CDR3 spells CASSLVASGGVGTGELFF. DNA of the CDR3: TGTGCCAGCAGCTTAGTGGCTAGCGGGGGGGTTGGCACCGGGGAGCTGTTTTTT.

Notes on this clonotype: A much bigger clone sits one base away, suggesting this may be a read error. This chain links TRBV3-1 with TRBJ1-2; D possibly corresponds to TRBD1 (6 bases). The CDR3 runs to 14 residues. CDR1 LGHDT and CDR2 YNNKEL come from the germline V gene (reference sequence). The CDR3 protein is CASFSGGLDYGNTF. CDR3 sequence (DNA): TGTGCCAGCTTTTCGGGGGGCTTGGACTATGGCAACACCTTC.

The J gene is TRBJ2-3, the V gene TRBV7-2; 8 bases map to TRBD1. V trimming: 2 bases; J trimming: 5 bases; junction bases outside the gene matches: 9. In germline, CDR1 is SGHTA, CDR2 FQGNSA. This CDR3 region has 16 residues. The CDR3 DNA reads as TGTGCCAGCAGCTTACGACGGACAGGGAAGGGAGATACGCAGTATTTT. It encodes CASSLRRTGKGDTQYF.

The chain joins TRBV24-1 to TRBJ2-1; D not certain. The germline CDR1 and CDR2 sequences are KGHDR and SFDVKD. Trimming removed 4 bases from V and 3 bases from J, with 6 bases in between. This CDR3 is 13 amino acids long. DNA for the CDR3: TGTGCCACCAGTGAGAACAGCTACAATGAGCAGTTCTTC. It is translated as CATSENSYNEQFF.

This clonotype has a handful of counts. J is TRBJ2-5 and V is TRBV29-1, with D perhaps matching TRBD2 (5 bases). V was clipped by 3 bases and J by 5 bases, with 16 bases between them. The germline V gene has CDR1 SQVTM and CDR2 ANQGSEA. This CDR3 comprises 14 residues. Here the CDR3 reads CSVDGLAWRETQYF. In nucleotides, the CDR3 is TGCAGCGTTGATGGTTTAGCTTGGAGGGAGACCCAGTACTTC.

This chain uses TRBV29-1 with TRBJ2-1; a possible D gene is TRBD2 (5 bases). From germline, CDR1 is SQVTM and CDR2 ANQGSEA. V was cut by 6 bases and J by 9 bases, with 15 bases left in between. The CDR3 totals 12 residues. This CDR3 reads CSVRTGVTEQFF. Written as DNA, the CDR3 is TGCAGCGTCCGAACCGGGGTGACTGAGCAGTTCTTC.

The chain is built from TRBV2 and TRBJ2-7; D might be TRBD1 or TRBD2, each matching 5 bases. CDR1 and CDR2 from the germline V gene are SNHLY and FYNNEI. CDR3 length equals 13 residues. V was shortened by 1 base and J by 3 bases, with 7 bases between the two germline ends. The CDR3 reads CASSEGGIYEQYF. The CDR3 bases are TGTGCCAGCAGTGAAGGGGGGATCTACGAGCAGTACTTC.

This clonotype was recorded a few times. This sequence joins TRBV15 and TRBJ1-5, with TRBD1 matching 7 bases. Looked up from germline, CDR1 is LNHNV and CDR2 is YYDKDF (reference sequence). With 0 bases clipped from V and 5 bases from J, the junction kept 4 bases outside the gene matches. This CDR3 has 15 residues. The CDR3 DNA sequence: TGTGCCACCAGCAGAGATCAAACAGGGGATCAGCCCCAGCATTTT. It encodes CATSRDQTGDQPQHF. Looking up the rest from reference TRBV15 and TRBJ1-5 gives the full variable domain: DAMVIQNPRYQVTQFGKPVTLSCSQTLNHNVMYWYQQKSSQAPKLLFHYYDKDFNNEADTPDNFQSRRPNTSFCFLDIRSPGLGDTAMYLCATSRDQTGDQPQHFGDGTRLSIL.

This clonotype came up a few times. The gene calls are TRBV20-1 and TRBJ2-3; 7 bases match TRBD2. With 0 bases clipped from V and 6 bases from J, the junction kept 12 bases outside the gene matches. The CDR3 extends over 16 amino acids. Looked up from germline, CDR1 is DFQATT and CDR2 is SNEGSKA (reference sequence). In DNA, the CDR3 is TGCAGTGCTAGAGACACCGGCGGGGGAGTTGTTGATACGCAGTATTTT. It specifies CSARDTGGGVVDTQYF.

This clonotype was seen many times. V and J are TRBV5-8 and TRBJ1-4; perhaps TRBD1 as D (5 bases). The CDR3 runs to 14 residues. Germline CDR1 reads SGHTS; CDR2 reads YDEGEE. V lost 2 bases to trimming and J lost 1 base, with 6 bases between them. CDR3 in amino acids: CASSLDRTNEKLFF. DNA for the CDR3: TGTGCCAGCAGCTTAGACAGAACTAATGAAAAACTGTTTTTT.

This chain uses TRBV4-2 with TRBJ1-1, with D hard to call. Trimming left V 6 bases short and J 0 bases short, with 8 bases between. The CDR3 extends over 13 amino acids. Germline CDR1 and CDR2: LGHNA and YNFKEQ. The DNA for the CDR3 is TGTGCCAGCAGGGGAGTTTTGAACACTGAAGCTTTCTTT. It yields the protein CASRGVLNTEAFF.